This T cell receptor beta chain derives from a study of blood T cell repertoires in COVID-19. Per the original data handling: Using reference gene primer amplification, nucleated cell counts were estimated. Repertoires were generated with immunoSEQ multiplex PCR, while TCRdb's copy carries only in-frame clones and drops some. The DNA was the basis for D and trimming; V, J and clone size are from that table. Of about 410,000 clones listed, about nine tenths are singletons. This CDR3 has 12 amino acids. V trimming: 8 bases; J trimming: 5 bases; junction bases outside the gene matches: 4. The chain carries TRBV12-3 or TRBV12-4 and TRBJ2-5, with TRBD2 matching over 8 bases. The sample was peripheral blood. The source of this sequence is a woman younger than 45 with active or convalescent COVID-19. The CDR3 sequence: CASAGGGETQYF. The CDR3, as DNA: TGTGCCAGCGCGGGGGGCGGTGAGACCCAGTACTTC.